The rows below give T cell receptor beta chains drawn from one sample of a study of blood T cell repertoires in COVID-19. This table comes from immunoSEQ multiplex PCR, and its TCRdb copy is limited to in-frame clones, with some not included. The table records just under 65,000 clones, over 65% of them present only once. Input material: peripheral blood. The receptors here all came from a man in his 60s with COVID-19, enrolled during active disease. Both conserved end residues are part of each CDR3. Each record gives: clone size, V gene, D gene, J gene, CDR3 protein, CDR3 DNA. D genes are given only for firm matches. Clone size, where shown, is once, few, many, or a class for clones that have expanded.

size: .; V: TRBV5-1; D: .; J: TRBJ2-1; CDR3: CASSLAVLVGYNEQFF; DNA: TGCGCCAGCAGCTTGGCGGTCCTAGTTGGCTACAATGAGCAGTTCTTC
size: once; V: TRBV5-6; D: .; J: TRBJ1-3; CDR3: CASSLGGVSHYSGNTIYF; DNA: TGTGCCAGCAGCTTGGGTGGAGTTTCACACTACTCTGGAAACACCATATATTTT
size: .; V: TRBV13; D: .; J: TRBJ2-7; CDR3: CASSSSGRAHYEQYF; DNA: TGTGCCAGCAGCTCAAGCGGTAGAGCCCACTACGAGCAGTACTTC
size: once; V: TRBV7-6; D: .; J: TRBJ2-5; CDR3: CASSLTQETQYF; DNA: TGTGCCAGCAGCTTAACTCAAGAGACCCAGTACTTC
size: .; V: TRBV28; D: .; J: TRBJ1-4; CDR3: CASSNPFWGGEKLFF; DNA: TGTGCCAGCAGTAACCCTTTTTGGGGCGGTGAAAAACTGTTTTTT
size: .; V: TRBV28; D: .; J: TRBJ2-7; CDR3: CASRPTGYEQYF; DNA: TGTGCCAGCAGACCTACAGGGTACGAGCAGTACTTC
size: .; V: TRBV14; D: TRBD2; J: TRBJ2-7; CDR3: CASSQGGSGSSYEQYF; DNA: TGTGCCAGCAGCCAAGGTGGTAGCGGGAGCTCCTACGAGCAGTACTTC
size: .; V: TRBV18; D: TRBD1; J: TRBJ1-4; CDR3: CASSRDRGEKLFF; DNA: TGTGCCAGCTCACGAGACAGGGGTGAAAAACTGTTTTTT
size: .; V: TRBV27; D: TRBD2; J: TRBJ2-1; CDR3: CASSRPGLAGNEQFF; DNA: TGTGCCAGCAGTCGCCCGGGACTAGCGGGGAATGAGCAGTTCTTC
size: .; V: TRBV5-1; D: TRBD1; J: TRBJ2-5; CDR3: CASSGGQGAVFRETQYF; DNA: TGCGCCAGCAGCGGGGGACAGGGGGCTGTTTTTCGAGAGACCCAGTACTTC
size: .; V: TRBV19; D: .; J: TRBJ2-3; CDR3: CASSADSSTDTQYF; DNA: TGTGCCAGTAGTGCCGACAGTTCCACAGATACGCAGTATTTT
size: .; V: TRBV11-2; D: .; J: TRBJ2-1; CDR3: CASSSLTRSSYNEQFF; DNA: TGTGCCAGCAGCTCCCTGACTAGAAGCTCCTACAATGAGCAGTTCTTC
size: .; V: TRBV30; D: TRBD2; J: TRBJ2-1; CDR3: CAWSPGTSSIDEQFF; DNA: TGTGCCTGGAGTCCGGGGACTAGCAGTATCGATGAGCAGTTCTTC
size: few; V: TRBV7-6; D: TRBD1; J: TRBJ2-1; CDR3: CASSLAGDRGWGEQFF; DNA: TGTGCCAGCAGCTTAGCCGGGGACAGGGGGTGGGGTGAGCAGTTCTTC
size: few; V: TRBV7-2; D: TRBD2; J: TRBJ2-3; CDR3: CASSLASGRALDTQYF; DNA: TGTGCCAGCAGCTTAGCTAGCGGGAGGGCCTTAGATACGCAGTATTTT
size: once; V: TRBV6-5; D: TRBD2; J: TRBJ2-7; CDR3: CASSYTSASYEQYF; DNA: TGTGCCAGCAGTTATACTAGCGCGTCCTACGAGCAGTACTTC
size: once; V: TRBV6-5; D: .; J: TRBJ1-1; CDR3: CASTSPTGTEAFF; DNA: TGTGCCAGCACATCCCCCACGGGCACTGAAGCTTTCTTT
size: .; V: TRBV5-1; D: .; J: TRBJ1-2; CDR3: CASSSLDGGSNYGYTF; DNA: TGCGCCAGCAGCTCATTGGATGGGGGGTCGAACTATGGCTACACCTTC
size: .; V: TRBV30; D: .; J: TRBJ1-1; CDR3: CAYRADTEAFF; DNA: TGTGCCTACAGGGCGGACACTGAAGCTTTCTTT
size: .; V: TRBV6-5; D: .; J: TRBJ1-1; CDR3: CASSPGQMNTEAFF; DNA: TGTGCCAGCAGTCCCGGACAGATGAACACTGAAGCTTTCTTT
size: .; V: TRBV11-3; D: .; J: TRBJ2-7; CDR3: CASSLLTNAGEQYF; DNA: TGTGCCAGCAGCTTATTGACCAACGCGGGCGAGCAGTACTTC
size: .; V: TRBV5-4; D: .; J: TRBJ1-1; CDR3: CAMGGMNTEAFF; DNA: TGTGCCATGGGAGGTATGAACACTGAAGCTTTCTTT
size: few; V: TRBV24-1; D: TRBD1; J: TRBJ2-7; CDR3: CATSHRDREGEQYF; DNA: TGTGCCACCAGCCACCGGGACAGGGAGGGCGAGCAGTACTTC
size: .; V: TRBV7-9; D: .; J: TRBJ1-1; CDR3: CAGIQGWTEAFF; DNA: TGTGCAGGCATCCAGGGGTGGACTGAAGCTTTCTTT
size: .; V: TRBV2; D: .; J: TRBJ2-7; CDR3: CASSEVRVEQYF; DNA: TGTGCCAGCAGTGAAGTTCGTGTCGAGCAGTACTTC
size: once; V: TRBV5-6; D: TRBD2; J: TRBJ2-1; CDR3: CASSLEKGALAGGVGEQFF; DNA: TGTGCCAGCAGCTTGGAGAAGGGGGCACTAGCGGGAGGGGTAGGTGAGCAGTTCTTC
size: .; V: TRBV19; D: .; J: TRBJ1-1; CDR3: CASSIGRYMTEAFF; DNA: TGTGCCAGTAGTATAGGCCGGTATATGACTGAAGCTTTCTTT
size: .; V: TRBV30; D: TRBD1; J: TRBJ1-2; CDR3: CAWSLDRGRDGYTF; DNA: TGTGCCTGGAGCCTAGACAGGGGGCGCGATGGCTACACCTTC
size: .; V: TRBV3-1/TRBV3-2; D: .; J: TRBJ1-5; CDR3: CASSRHLSNQPQHF; DNA: TGTGCCAGCAGTAGACACCTTAGCAATCAGCCCCAGCATTTT